A single sample is the source of the 3 T cell receptor beta chains below, sequenced in a study of control samples from healthy donors and cancer patients. Sequencing was performed with immunoSEQ multiplex PCR; in TCRdb, only in-frame clones are kept and a portion is missing. The table has about 150,000 clones, 90% to 95% seen once. The source material was blood. All receptors derive from a woman between 18 and 30 years old in good health.

This clone has just one count. V and J are TRBV6-2 or TRBV6-3 and TRBJ1-1, with TRBD1 matching 7 bases. CDR3 length equals 17 residues. V lost 2 bases and J lost 3; bases outside the gene matches: 12. Per the germline V gene, CDR1 is MNHEY and CDR2 is SVGEGT. The CDR3 reads CASSYGGDRVEDTEAFF. The CDR3 region has the DNA TGTGCCAGCAGTTACGGGGGAGACAGGGTGGAGGACACTGAAGCTTTCTTT.

The V gene is TRBV15, the J gene TRBJ2-5; D perhaps matches TRBD1 (5 bases). CDR3 length equals 15 residues. Germline loops: CDR1 LNHNV, CDR2 YYDKDF (reference sequence). Deletions cut 5 bases from V and 4 bases from J, with 17 bases between. The CDR3: CATSPPQTDPETQYF. CDR3 bases: TGTGCCACCAGCCCACCACAGACAGACCCAGAGACCCAGTACTTC.

The chain joins TRBV5-6 to TRBJ1-2, with D possibly being TRBD1 (6 bases). V lost 6 bases and J 4 bases, leaving 16 bases between the germline ends. CDR3 length: 14 amino acids. The V gene's germline CDR1 is SGHDT and CDR2 YYEEEE. CDR3 sequence: CASNRDIRAYGYTF. The CDR3 nucleotides are TGTGCCAGCAACCGGGACATTCGCGCCTATGGCTACACCTTC. The entire variable domain, with the rest obtained from reference TRBV5-6 and TRBJ1-2, is as follows: DAGVTQSPTHLIKTRGQQVTLRCSPKSGHDTVSWYQQALGQGPQFIFQYYEEEERQRGNFPDRFSGHQFPNYSSELNVNALLLGDSALYLCASNRDIRAYGYTFGSGTRLTVV.